Below, 20 T cell receptor beta chains from the same sample are listed, as sequenced in a study of cytomegalovirus exposure and HLA in healthy donors (dated by TCRdb to 2016 to 2017). The library was generated by the immunoSEQ multiplex PCR assay. Held by TCRdb, this immuneACCESS table contains in-frame sequences only and omits some clones. Under half of the omission traces to an unresolved V gene where checked; the cause of the rest is unknown. Here the sample has about 83,000 clones; around 96% occur a single time. About 1.3% of the sample is held by the ten biggest clonotypes. Material for sequencing was PBMCs. These TCRs come from a woman aged 18 to 35 in good health and CMV-seronegative.

The V call is TRBV4-2, the J call TRBJ2-7; 9 bases are a match to TRBD2. The V gene's germline CDR1 is LGHNA and CDR2 YNFKEQ. V dropped 0 bases and J dropped 5; count of bases not matched to a gene: 2. This CDR3 is built from 14 residues. The CDR3 protein is CASSQEASGNEQYF. CDR3 nucleotide sequence: TGTGCCAGCAGCCAAGAGGCTAGCGGGAACGAGCAGTACTTC.

DNA for the CDR3: TGCAGCGTTGATTCCACCCAGGGATCTGGAAACACCATATATTTT. Amino acids: CSVDSTQGSGNTIYF. The chain employs TRBV29-1 and TRBJ1-3, with D possibly being TRBD1 (5 bases). V was clipped by 3 bases and J by 1 base, with 13 bases between them. Per germline, CDR1 SQVTM and CDR2 ANQGSEA. This CDR3 spans 15 amino acids.

The V gene is TRBV29-1, the J gene TRBJ1-1; possible D gene TRBD1, 6 bases. Germline CDR1 is SQVTM and CDR2 is ANQGSEA. V was cut by 4 bases and J by 3 bases, with 18 bases left in between. CDR3 size: 15 residues. The CDR3 bases are TGCAGCGTTGGAGGGGGGGAGACGGTAGACACTGAAGCTTTCTTT. Its translation is CSVGGGETVDTEAFF. The full variable domain, in which reference TRBV29-1 and TRBJ1-1 provide the parts outside the CDR3, is SAVISQKPSRDICQRGTSLTIQCQVDSQVTMMFWYRQQPGQSLTLIATANQGSEATYESGFVIDKFPISRPNLTFSTLTVSNMSPEDSSIYLCSVGGGETVDTEAFFGQGTRLTVV.

The chain uses TRBV6-4 and TRBJ1-2; 9 bases line up with TRBD1. The CDR3 sequence is 16 residues long. J was trimmed by 4 bases and V by 2 bases; bases with no gene match: 8. CDR1 is MRHNA, CDR2 SNTAGT, per germline. The CDR3 sequence is CASSDTTGGLVYGYTF. CDR3 DNA: TGTGCCAGCAGTGACACTACAGGGGGCCTAGTCTATGGCTACACCTTC.

This chain uses TRBV7-8 with TRBJ2-5, with 9 bases lining up with TRBD2. The length of the CDR3 is 16 residues. V shed 0 bases, J shed 3 bases, and the junction held 5 bases outside the gene matches. CDR1 is SGHVS, CDR2 FQNEAQ, per germline. For the CDR3, the DNA is TGTGCCAGCAGCTTAGCGTTGGCTAGCGGGAAAGAGACCCAGTACTTC. Protein product: CASSLALASGKETQYF.

The chain combines TRBV6-1 with TRBJ1-2; 9 nucleotides align to TRBD1. The CDR3 is 15 residues long. The V gene's germline CDR1 is MNHNS and CDR2 SASEGT. Trimming took 4 bases from V and 7 from J; bases not matched to a gene: 10. The CDR3 protein is CASSAPGQGHFGYTF. The CDR3 coding sequence is TGTGCCAGCAGTGCCCCGGGACAGGGACATTTTGGCTACACCTTC.

The genes are TRBV27 and TRBJ2-1; TRBD2 aligns across 13 bases. CDR3 length equals 17 residues. The V and J ends lost 7 bases and 10 bases, in that order; junction bases with no gene match: 16. The germline V gene encodes CDR1 MNHEY and CDR2 SMNVEV (reference sequence). The CDR3 DNA is TGTGCCAGCAACGTCCCCGGGACTAGCGGGATTTTGGGGGAGCAGTTCTTC. Its translation is CASNVPGTSGILGEQFF.

This clone was seen at least ten times. The chain has TRBV5-1 and TRBJ2-3; TRBD1 might be the D (5 bases). The germline V gene has CDR1 SGHRS and CDR2 YFSETQ. Trimming pared 0 bases from V and 3 bases from J, leaving 14 bases between. There are 16 residues in the CDR3. CDR3 sequence: CASSLDVFQGTDTQYF. The CDR3 DNA reads TGCGCCAGCAGCTTGGATGTTTTCCAGGGAACAGATACGCAGTATTTT. Combining the CDR3 with reference TRBV5-1 and TRBJ2-3 gives the whole variable domain KAGVTQTPRYLIKTRGQQVTLSCSPISGHRSVSWYQQTPGQGLQFLFEYFSETQRNKGNFPGRFSGRQFSNSRSEMNVSTLELGDSALYLCASSLDVFQGTDTQYFGPGTRLTVL.

This chain joins TRBV21-1 and TRBJ1-5. TRBV21-1 is flagged as a pseudogene. The CDR3 is made up of 17 amino acids. The CDR3 region has the DNA TGTGCCAGCAGCAATCTAAATGAGGGACTCTACAATCAGCCCCAGCATTTT. Its protein is CASSNLNEGLYNQPQHF.

The genes are TRBV6-1 and TRBJ2-7, with 9 bases that match TRBD1. Germline loops: CDR1 MNHNS, CDR2 SASEGT. The trim removed 8 bases at V and 4 bases at J, leaving 3 bases unmatched. The CDR3 has 12 residues. In DNA, the CDR3 is TGTGCCAGCGGACAGGGGATTTACGAGCAGTACTTC. Protein product: CASGQGIYEQYF.

The chain employs TRBV28 and TRBJ1-1; a possible D gene is TRBD1 (6 bases). The CDR3 is 13 amino acids. Per germline, CDR1 MDHEN and CDR2 SYDVKM. V lost 7 bases to trimming and J lost 2 bases, with 11 bases between them. CDR3 nucleotide sequence: TGTGCCAGCACTTCGGACAGAAACACTGAAGCTTTCTTT. It is translated as CASTSDRNTEAFF.

The chain is built from TRBV19 and TRBJ2-1, with D maybe TRBD2 (6 bases). In germline, CDR1 is LNHDA, CDR2 SQIVND (reference sequence). The V and J ends lost 6 bases and 8 bases respectively, with 20 bases between them. The CDR3 has 15 amino acids. The CDR3 nucleotides read TGTGCCAGTAGGACCACCGGGACTCGAATCGATGAGCAGTTCTTC. This gives the protein CASRTTGTRIDEQFF.

This chain links TRBV6-6 with TRBJ2-1, with 7 nucleotides matching TRBD1. V was pared by 6 bases and J by 7 bases, with 15 bases of the junction left unmatched. Looked up from germline, CDR1 is MNHNY and CDR2 is SVGAGI (reference sequence). The CDR3 is 16 amino acids. CDR3 DNA sequence: TGTGCCAGCAGGCAGAGGGACAGCCCGAGAATGAATGAGCAGTTCTTC. This codes for CASRQRDSPRMNEQFF.

J is TRBJ1-5 and V is TRBV19; 7 nucleotides align to TRBD1. V dropped 4 bases and J dropped 1; count of bases not matched to a gene: 4. The CDR3 consists of 15 residues. Germline-derived CDR1 and CDR2 are LNHDA and SQIVND (reference sequence). The DNA for the CDR3 is TGTGCCAGTAGTACAACAGGGGTAAGCAATCAGCCCCAGCATTTT. Its protein product is CASSTTGVSNQPQHF. Supplemented by reference TRBV19 and TRBJ1-5, the full variable domain reads DGGITQSPKYLFRKEGQNVTLSCEQNLNHDAMYWYRQDPGQGLRLIYYSQIVNDFQKGDIAEGYSVSREKKESFPLTVTSAQKNPTAFYLCASSTTGVSNQPQHFGDGTRLSIL.

The rearrangement joins TRBV5-1 to TRBJ2-1; D is unclear. This CDR3 comprises 17 residues. Germline CDR1 SGHRS, CDR2 YFSETQ. V was shortened by 0 bases and J by 9 bases, with 22 bases between the two germline ends. The CDR3 loop reads CASSLVRDSIDMGEQFF. The CDR3 DNA sequence: TGCGCCAGCAGCTTGGTCCGCGACTCAATCGATATGGGTGAGCAGTTCTTC.

The chain joins TRBV30 to TRBJ2-7; TRBD1 matches at 9 bases. Looked up from germline, CDR1 is GTSNPN and CDR2 is SVGIG (reference sequence). V lost 2 bases, J lost 1 base, and 3 bases stayed unmatched. CDR3 length: 14 residues. This CDR3 is CAWSQDRGSYEQYF. The CDR3 DNA reads TGTGCCTGGAGTCAGGACAGGGGATCCTACGAGCAGTACTTC.

The chain couples TRBV7-8 to TRBJ1-1, with D tentatively TRBD1 (5 bases). Per germline, CDR1 SGHVS and CDR2 FQNEAQ. CDR3 size: 14 residues. The V end was cut by 3 bases, the J end by 5 bases, with 13 bases between. The CDR3 region is CASSFRGSDTEAFF. CDR3 in DNA: TGTGCCAGCAGCTTCCGGGGGTCTGATACTGAAGCTTTCTTT.

The chain couples TRBV29-1 to TRBJ2-5; 11 bases match TRBD1. This CDR3 is 12 amino acids long. The germline V gene has CDR1 SQVTM and CDR2 ANQGSEA. CDR3 sequence (DNA): TGCACTGGACAGGGGGCTGCAGAGACCCAGTACTTC. Translation: CTGQGAAETQYF.

This rearrangement joins TRBV2 to TRBJ1-1; 7 nucleotides match TRBD1. CDR3 length equals 14 residues. Germline lookup yields CDR1 SNHLY and CDR2 FYNNEI. V shed 6 bases and J 3 bases; nucleotides not matched to a gene: 7. The CDR3 DNA is TGTGCCAGCAGGGAGGTACAGGGGTACACTGAAGCTTTCTTT. It encodes CASREVQGYTEAFF.

This clone was recorded only once. V and J are TRBV7-8 and TRBJ1-1; D ambiguous. The CDR3 contains 12 residues. Germline-derived CDR1 and CDR2 are SGHVS and FQNEAQ. Trimming left V 3 bases short and J 10 bases short, with 12 bases between. The CDR3: CASSFVSGRAFF. The CDR3, as DNA: TGTGCCAGCAGCTTCGTTTCGGGGAGAGCTTTCTTT.